This TCR beta chain was captured by sequencing in a study of vaccination effects on CD4 cells after COVID-19. Whole-study context: Post-vaccine sampling took place a median of 72 days after the second dose.

The CDR3 contains 17 residues. From germline, CDR1 is SGHTS and CDR2 YDEGEE. Trimming removed 0 bases from V and 0 bases from J, with 10 bases in between. To note about this clone: No antigen is known for it.

Overall study findings and caveats: Recruitment yielded few convalescent patients, and the study had no early post-infection timepoints. Clones from infection and from vaccination both contracted markedly late after vaccination.

With the ViraFEST assay, the study expanded antigen-specific CD4+ T cells using viral peptide pools, then sequenced them. The authors isolated CD4+ T cells after around nine days of culture. The vaccine given was either BNT162b2 or mRNA-1273, in two doses. Sequenced by immunoSEQ multiplex PCR; TCRdb stores in-frame clones only, minus some. The table records tens of thousands of clones, 76% of them present only once. The sequenced sample was CD4+ T cells from PBMCs cultured with HCoV-OC43 spike peptides, obtained after COVID-19 vaccination. Subset: HCoV-OC43 spike overlapping peptide pool stimulation. The chain joins TRBV5-8 to TRBJ2-6, with D unresolved. The sequence was obtained from a human donor who received a COVID-19 vaccine. CDR3: CASSLGRVSSGANVLTF. The CDR3 coding sequence is TGTGCCAGCAGCTTGGGCAGAGTGTCCTCTGGGGCCAACGTCCTGACTTTC.